The 30 T cell receptor beta chains below all came from one sample that was sequenced in a study of blood T cells in healthy people across ages. For the second PCR, which ran for about 6 to 11 cycles, a sample-barcoded 5' primer and a J-beta primer mix were used. Via MiXCR, TCRdb re-called the 5' RACE reads, giving one row per CDR3 protein. The sample lists about 1.4 million distinct CDR3 sequences, 59% seen once, with about 6.7% in the top ten. The sequenced sample consisted of blood. Source of these receptors: a man younger than 30 in good health.

The chain employs TRBV5-1 and TRBJ2-1; tentative D call: TRBD2 (6 bases). The germline CDR1 and CDR2 sequences are SGHRS and YFSETQ. The V and J ends lost 6 bases and 5 bases respectively, with 12 bases between them. The CDR3 is made up of 13 amino acids. The CDR3 sequence is CASKEGTNNEQFF. In DNA, the CDR3 is TGCGCCAGCAAGGAGGGGACCAACAATGAGCAGTTCTTC.

This clonotype was seen a handful of times. The genes are TRBV20-1 and TRBJ2-1; D may be TRBD2 (6 bases). The CDR3 loop spans 15 amino acids. Germline V gene lookup returns CDR1 DFQATT and CDR2 SNEGSKA (reference sequence). V was clipped by 0 bases and J by 5 bases, with 14 bases between them. DNA for the CDR3: TGCAGTGCTAGAGATAGCGGCCACACCGACAATGAGCAGTTCTTC. This sequence encodes CSARDSGHTDNEQFF.

This sequence joins TRBV29-1 and TRBJ2-7, with a weak D call TRBD1 (6 bases). The CDR3 totals 15 residues. Germline V gene lookup returns CDR1 SQVTM and CDR2 ANQGSEA. The V gene lost 0 bases and the J gene lost 0 bases, with 12 bases spanning the gap. Here the CDR3 DNA reads TGCAGCGTTGAAGAACAGGGTCAGAGCTCCTACGAGCAGTACTTC. Amino acid sequence: CSVEEQGQSSYEQYF.

The chain joins TRBV12-5 to TRBJ1-4, with D unclear. CDR1 is LGHNT and CDR2 is FRNRAP in the germline V gene. This CDR3 is built from 18 residues. V was clipped by 2 bases and J by 0 bases, with 16 bases between them. The CDR3 spells CASGLPREGSATNEKLFF. The CDR3 DNA sequence: TGTGCTAGTGGTTTGCCCCGGGAGGGCAGTGCAACTAATGAAAAACTGTTTTTT.

This clonotype was seen a single time. The chain recombines TRBV5-1 with TRBJ2-2, with D tentatively TRBD2 (5 bases). Germline V gene lookup returns CDR1 SGHRS and CDR2 YFSETQ. V shed 8 bases and J shed 1 base, with 9 bases lying between them. This CDR3 is built from 13 residues. CDR3 region: CASASLNTGELFF. The CDR3 region has the DNA TGCGCCAGTGCTAGCTTGAACACCGGGGAGCTGTTTTTT.

Only a few counts were recorded for this clonotype. This rearrangement joins TRBV29-1 to TRBJ2-5; 8 bases align to TRBD1. V lost 2 bases and J lost 4; bases outside the gene matches: 12. Germline loops: CDR1 SQVTM, CDR2 ANQGSEA. This CDR3 contains 16 residues. In DNA form, the CDR3 reads TGCAGCGTTGAACGACAGGCGGCAGGGGGCGGAGAGACCCAGTACTTC. It encodes CSVERQAAGGGETQYF.

The chain carries TRBV4-1 and TRBJ2-1; TRBD1 aligns across 7 bases. The CDR3 covers 17 residues. Losses at the gene ends were 1 base for V and 7 bases for J; bases not matched to a gene: 13. The germline V gene encodes CDR1 MGHRA and CDR2 YSYEKL. The CDR3 nucleotides read TGCGCCAGCAGCCAAGGACCAACAGGGGAACTGGTGAATGAGCAGTTCTTC. Protein: CASSQGPTGELVNEQFF.

In this sample, this clonotype turned up a few times. The chain employs TRBV11-1 and TRBJ2-3; 10 nucleotides align to TRBD1. Germline-derived CDR1 and CDR2 are SGHAT and FQDESV (reference sequence). Germline trimming cut 4 bases from V and 2 bases from J; bases unmatched to any gene: 3. The CDR3 sequence is 15 residues long. DNA of the CDR3: TGTGCCAGCAGCTGGGGGACAGGGGTCACAGATACGCAGTATTTT. It encodes CASSWGTGVTDTQYF.

The chain has TRBV7-2 and TRBJ2-7, with 7 nucleotides matching TRBD1. Germline trimming cut 0 bases from V and 7 bases from J; bases unmatched to any gene: 9. Germline-derived CDR1 and CDR2 are SGHTA and FQGNSA. CDR3 size: 15 residues. CDR3 residues: CASSLAPGQFNEQYF. CDR3 DNA: TGTGCCAGCAGCTTAGCTCCGGGACAGTTTAATGAGCAGTACTTC.

This clonotype has more than one count but fewer than ten. This sequence joins TRBV27 and TRBJ2-7; 10 bases are a match to TRBD2. The length of the CDR3 is 14 residues. V dropped 6 bases and J dropped 3; count of bases not matched to a gene: 5. Germline V lookup: CDR1 MNHEY, CDR2 SMNVEV (reference sequence). CDR3 in amino acids: CASSGASGGYEQYF. In nucleotides, the CDR3 is TGTGCCAGCAGCGGGGCTAGCGGGGGCTACGAGCAGTACTTC.

This clonotype was observed a few times. The J gene is TRBJ2-6, the V gene TRBV6-1, with TRBD1 matching over 9 bases. Unmatched junction bases numbered 7, after V lost 5 bases and J lost 2 bases. CDR3 length: 17 residues. Germline CDR1 and CDR2: MNHNS and SASEGT. The CDR3 region has the DNA TGTGCCAGCAGTCGCCGCGGACAGGGGACTGGGGCCAACGTCCTGACTTTC. Protein product: CASSRRGQGTGANVLTF.

The rearrangement links TRBV4-3 to TRBJ2-6, with TRBD1 matching over 7 bases. This CDR3 has 22 amino acids. CDR1 is LGHNA and CDR2 is YSLEER in the germline V gene. The ends lost 1 base at V and 0 bases at J; junction bases unmatched: 18. As DNA, the CDR3 is TGCGCCAGCAGCCAAGGGACAGGAGTCGAAGGTTTGGGGCCCTCTGGGGCCAACGTCCTGACTTTC. It translates to CASSQGTGVEGLGPSGANVLTF.

The rearrangement links TRBV9 to TRBJ2-1; 10 bases are shared with TRBD2. CDR1 and CDR2 from the germline V gene are SGDLS and YYNGEE. V shed 0 bases and J 5 bases; nucleotides not matched to a gene: 5. The CDR3 loop spans 16 amino acids. This CDR3 is CASSVEGLALNNEQFF. The CDR3 DNA follows: TGTGCCAGCAGCGTAGAGGGACTAGCGTTAAACAATGAGCAGTTCTTC.

The sample holds a few counts of this clonotype. V gene TRBV6-2 or TRBV6-3 combines with J gene TRBJ2-7; D tentatively reads TRBD1 or TRBD2 (6 bases each). Trimming pared 5 bases from V and 3 bases from J, leaving 14 bases between. Per germline, CDR1 MNHEY and CDR2 SVGEGT. The CDR3 is made up of 14 amino acids. The chain's CDR3 is CASSAPGALYEQYF. CDR3 in DNA: TGTGCCAGCAGTGCCCCGGGGGCCCTCTACGAGCAGTACTTC.

Only one count was recorded for this clonotype. The CDR3 region is CASKGGDTGELFF. The CDR3 coding sequence is TGTGCCAGCAAAGGGGGGGACACCGGGGAGCTGTTTTTT. The gene calls are TRBV6-2 or TRBV6-3 and TRBJ2-2, with D tentatively TRBD2 (7 bases). V dropped 7 bases and J dropped 3 bases, with 9 bases sitting between them. Germline V gene lookup returns CDR1 MNHEY and CDR2 SVGEGT. The CDR3 totals 13 residues.

The J gene is TRBJ1-2, the V gene TRBV7-9; D gene uncertain. Germline V gene data show CDR1 as SEHNR and CDR2 as FQNEAQ (reference sequence). This CDR3 comprises 12 residues. Trimming left V 5 bases short and J 7 bases short, with 11 bases between. CDR3 protein: CASSRTVGGYTF. In DNA, the CDR3 is TGTGCCAGCAGCAGAACAGTCGGTGGCTACACCTTC. The full variable domain, in which reference TRBV7-9 and TRBJ1-2 provide the parts outside the CDR3, is DTGVSQNPRHKITKRGQNVTFRCDPISEHNRLYWYRQTLGQGPEFLTYFQNEAQLEKSRLLSDRFSAERPKGSFSTLEIQRTEQGDSAMYLCASSRTVGGYTFGSGTRLTVV.

This chain uses TRBV20-1 with TRBJ2-1, with 7 bases lining up with TRBD2. The J segment lost 2 bases and the V segment lost 3 bases, leaving 1 base of the junction unmatched. This CDR3 region has 13 residues. Germline CDR1 and CDR2: DFQATT and SNEGSKA (reference sequence). CDR3 in amino acids: CSASGGTYNEQFF. In DNA form, the CDR3 reads TGCAGTGCTAGCGGGGGGACCTACAATGAGCAGTTCTTC.

The V gene is TRBV25-1, the J gene TRBJ2-1; 12 nucleotides match TRBD1. The CDR3 sequence is 17 residues long. Germline CDR1 reads MGHDK; CDR2 reads SYGVNS. V shed 2 bases and J 7 bases; nucleotides not matched to a gene: 9. This chain's CDR3 is CASSEGVWDRGQNEQFF. In DNA form, the CDR3 reads TGTGCCAGCAGTGAAGGGGTTTGGGACAGGGGGCAGAATGAGCAGTTCTTC.

This clonotype came up a few times. The rearrangement links TRBV6-6 to TRBJ2-3, with D uncertain. Germline CDR1 reads MNHNY; CDR2 reads SVGAGI (reference sequence). The V gene lost 7 bases and the J gene lost 7 bases, with 21 bases spanning the gap. The CDR3 has 15 amino acids. The CDR3 DNA follows: TGTGCCAGCAAGTCAGGCGGCGGTTGGTCAAATACGCAGTATTTT. It codes for CASKSGGGWSNTQYF.

The V gene is TRBV27, the J gene TRBJ1-4, with TRBD1 matching 7 bases. There are 14 residues in the CDR3. Looked up from germline, CDR1 is MNHEY and CDR2 is SMNVEV (reference sequence). V lost 9 bases, J lost 6 bases, and 10 bases stayed unmatched. The CDR3 DNA sequence: TGTGCCAGGACGACAGACAGGGTCGATGAAAAACTGTTTTTT. It specifies CARTTDRVDEKLFF.

This chain connects TRBV7-9 to TRBJ2-7; 7 nucleotides match TRBD2. The germline V gene encodes CDR1 SEHNR and CDR2 FQNEAQ (reference sequence). The junction had 17 bases not matched to a gene; V was cut back by 4 bases and J by 2 bases. There are 18 residues in the CDR3. The CDR3 DNA reads as TGTGCCAGCAGCTCACCTCTCCCTAGGAGCGGGAAGACCTACGAGCAGTACTTC. It codes for CASSSPLPRSGKTYEQYF.

The chain uses TRBV6-1 and TRBJ1-6, with a tentative D call TRBD1 (6 bases). CDR3 length: 14 amino acids. CDR1 is MNHNS, CDR2 SASEGT, per germline. The V gene lost 6 bases and the J gene lost 10 bases, with 16 bases spanning the gap. The CDR3 coding sequence is TGTGCCAGCAGCGAACAGGGTACGCTCTCACCCCTCCACTTT. This codes for CASSEQGTLSPLHF.

The V gene is TRBV6-2 or TRBV6-3, the J gene TRBJ1-5; TRBD1 might be the D (5 bases). The CDR3 loop spans 13 amino acids. Germline values: CDR1 MNHEY, CDR2 SVGEGT. Trimming took off 2 bases at V and 5 bases at J, with 7 bases between the two ends. The CDR3 DNA reads TGTGCCAGCAGTTACGGGACCCATCAGCCCCAGCATTTT. This codes for CASSYGTHQPQHF.

V usage is TRBV27 and J usage is TRBJ2-4; a possible D gene is TRBD1 (6 bases). The J call could be wrong; TRBJ2-7 is a better fit for the DNA end. Germline assignment: CDR1 MNHEY and CDR2 SMNVEV (reference sequence). This CDR3 comprises 15 residues. CDR3 amino acids: CASSLVQGRGYEQYF. The DNA for the CDR3 is TGTGCCAGCAGTTTAGTCCAGGGGAGAGGGTACGAGCAGTACTTC.

Note on this clonotype: A read error is likely, as this CDR3 ends without the conserved phenylalanine or tryptophan. This chain joins TRBV12-5 and TRBJ2-1; 11 bases fit TRBD2. V dropped 6 bases and J dropped 3; count of bases not matched to a gene: 4. CDR1 is LGHNT and CDR2 is FRNRAP in the germline V gene. The length of the CDR3 is 15 residues. The CDR3 loop reads CASGGLAGFYNEQFL. The DNA of the CDR3 is TGTGCTAGTGGAGGACTAGCGGGTTTCTACAATGAGCAGTTCTTG.

The V call is TRBV29-1, the J call TRBJ2-2; possibly TRBD1 for D (6 bases). Germline lookup yields CDR1 SQVTM and CDR2 ANQGSEA. V lost 1 base and J lost 0, with 12 bases in between. The CDR3 extends over 16 amino acids. CDR3 amino acids: CSVEGTGHANTGELFF. The DNA of the CDR3 is TGCAGCGTTGAAGGTACGGGACACGCGAACACCGGGGAGCTGTTTTTT.

This clonotype was detected a few times. The rearrangement uses TRBV7-6 and TRBJ1-4, with 9 bases that match TRBD1. The V gene end was trimmed by 5 bases and the J gene end by 12 bases; junction bases not matched to a gene: 4. The CDR3 length is 12 residues. Germline assignment: CDR1 SGHVS and CDR2 FNYEAQ. DNA of the CDR3: TGTGCCAGCAGCAGGACAGGGGATCAACTGTTTTTT. Its translation is CASSRTGDQLFF.

This clonotype appeared once. This chain joins TRBV6-2 or TRBV6-3 and TRBJ1-1, with 8 bases aligning to TRBD1. V shed 6 bases and J 2 bases; nucleotides not matched to a gene: 8. Germline values: CDR1 MNHEY, CDR2 SVGEGT. The CDR3 totals 15 residues. The CDR3, as DNA: TGTGCCAGCAGGCGACAGGGGACTCTAAACACTGAAGCTTTCTTT. It encodes CASRRQGTLNTEAFF.

The chain joins TRBV12-3 or TRBV12-4 to TRBJ1-1; D uncertain. V was shortened by 11 bases and J by 4 bases, with 17 bases between the two germline ends. The CDR3 totals 13 residues. In DNA form, the CDR3 reads TGTGCCGCCTCTCTCGGCGTAGGCACTGAAGCTTTCTTT. Amino acid sequence: CAASLGVGTEAFF.

The chain has TRBV20-1 and TRBJ2-3, with a weak D call TRBD2 (6 bases). The germline V gene has CDR1 DFQATT and CDR2 SNEGSKA (reference sequence). This CDR3 has 15 residues. V dropped 5 bases and J dropped 1 base, with 16 bases sitting between them. CDR3 bases: TGCAGTGCTCCGCATCTAGGCGGGGGCACAGATACGCAGTATTTT. Its protein product is CSAPHLGGGTDTQYF.